This T cell receptor (beta chain) was found in a study of cytomegalovirus exposure and HLA in healthy donors. Study-wide findings and caveats: HLA allele associations emerged for around 15,000 TCR beta sequences in a later analysis, at 0.05 false discovery rate. Researchers catalogued roughly 150 TCR beta chains as cytomegalovirus-associated. Likely technical artifact: a cluster of highly shared sequence variants.

The germline gives CDR1 SGHRS, CDR2 YFSETQ. The CDR3 runs 15 residues. The V segment lost 1 base and the J segment 7 bases; nucleotides outside the gene matches: 4. The PCR ran on 60 Vbeta and 13 Jbeta primers. In the original processing: In a later analysis, some 80 million unique TCR beta chains included roughly 11 million shared by two or more donors. Clones were sequenced by immunoSEQ multiplex PCR, and TCRdb holds only the in-frame ones, with some missing. For V, J and clone size, that table is used; D and trimming come from the DNA. The sample lists some 180,000 clones, roughly 79% seen once, with approximately 2.1% in the top ten. Regarding this clone: Its matching antigen is unknown.

The chain recombines TRBV5-1 with TRBJ1-6, with 8 positions matching TRBD1. This sequence originates from a man aged 25 to 40 in good health and CMV-seronegative. Material for sequencing was PBMCs. CDR3 sequence reads: CASSLRAGGNSPLHF. DNA of the CDR3: TGCGCCAGCAGCTTGCGCGCAGGGGGCAATTCACCCCTCCACTTT. The whole variable domain, filled in from reference TRBV5-1 and TRBJ1-6, reads KAGVTQTPRYLIKTRGQQVTLSCSPISGHRSVSWYQQTPGQGLQFLFEYFSETQRNKGNFPGRFSGRQFSNSRSEMNVSTLELGDSALYLCASSLRAGGNSPLHFGNGTRLTVT.